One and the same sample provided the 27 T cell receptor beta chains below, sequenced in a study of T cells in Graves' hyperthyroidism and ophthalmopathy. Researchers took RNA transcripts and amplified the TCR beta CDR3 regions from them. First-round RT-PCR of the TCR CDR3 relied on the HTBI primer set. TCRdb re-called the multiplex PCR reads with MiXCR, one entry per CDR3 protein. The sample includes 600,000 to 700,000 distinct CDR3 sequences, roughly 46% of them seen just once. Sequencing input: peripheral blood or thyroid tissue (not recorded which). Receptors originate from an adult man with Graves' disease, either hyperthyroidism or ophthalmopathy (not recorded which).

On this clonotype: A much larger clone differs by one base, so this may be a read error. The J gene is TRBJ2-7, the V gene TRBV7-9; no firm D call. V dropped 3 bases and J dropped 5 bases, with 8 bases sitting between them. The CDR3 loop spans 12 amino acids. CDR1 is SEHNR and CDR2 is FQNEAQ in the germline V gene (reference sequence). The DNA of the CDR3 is TGTGCCAGCAGCTTCGACACGAACGAGCAGTACTTC. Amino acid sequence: CASSFDTNEQYF.

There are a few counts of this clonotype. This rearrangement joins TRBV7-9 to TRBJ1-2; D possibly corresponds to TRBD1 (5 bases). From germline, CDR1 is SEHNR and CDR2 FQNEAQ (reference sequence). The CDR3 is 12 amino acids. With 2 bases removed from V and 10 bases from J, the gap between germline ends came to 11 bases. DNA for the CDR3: TGTGCCAGCAGCTTATACCAGGGCGACTACACCTTC. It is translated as CASSLYQGDYTF.

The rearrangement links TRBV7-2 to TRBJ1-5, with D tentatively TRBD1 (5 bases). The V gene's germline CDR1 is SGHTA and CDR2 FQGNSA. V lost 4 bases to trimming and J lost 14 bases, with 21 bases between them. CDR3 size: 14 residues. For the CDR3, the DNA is TGTGCCAGCAGCTACACTAGCGGGGCGGGCAATGAGCATTTT. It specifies CASSYTSGAGNEHF.

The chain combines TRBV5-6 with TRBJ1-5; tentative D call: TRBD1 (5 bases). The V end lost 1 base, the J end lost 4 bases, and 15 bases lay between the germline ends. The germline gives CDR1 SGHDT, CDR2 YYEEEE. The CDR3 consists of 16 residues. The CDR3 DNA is TGTGCCAGCAGCTTGTTAGCTTCCGGGGGTAATCAGCCCCAGCATTTT. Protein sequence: CASSLLASGGNQPQHF.

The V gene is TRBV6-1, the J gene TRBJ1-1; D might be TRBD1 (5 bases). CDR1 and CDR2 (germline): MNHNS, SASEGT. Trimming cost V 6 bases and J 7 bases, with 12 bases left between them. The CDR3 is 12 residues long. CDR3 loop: CASRLWQGEAFF. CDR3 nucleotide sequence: TGTGCCAGCAGACTCTGGCAGGGTGAAGCTTTCTTT.

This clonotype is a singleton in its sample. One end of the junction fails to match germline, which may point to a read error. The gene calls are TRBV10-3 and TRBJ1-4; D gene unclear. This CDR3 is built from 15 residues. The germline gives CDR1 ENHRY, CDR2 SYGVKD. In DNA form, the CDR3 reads TGTGCCAGCAGTTGGCGGGAGCAGAGAAATGAAAAACTGTTTTTT. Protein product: CASSWREQRNEKLFF.

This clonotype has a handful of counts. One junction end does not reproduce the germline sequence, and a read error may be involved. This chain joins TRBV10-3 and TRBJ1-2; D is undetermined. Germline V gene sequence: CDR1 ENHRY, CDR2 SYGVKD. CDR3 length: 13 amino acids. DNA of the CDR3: TGTGCCAGCAGTGACAACATGGACTATGGCTACACCTTC. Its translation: CASSDNMDYGYTF.

The CDR3 DNA sequence: TGTGCCAGCAGTGTTCAGGACAGGGGGGACTACGAGCAGTACTTC. It codes for CASSVQDRGDYEQYF. This rearrangement joins TRBV7-3 to TRBJ2-7; TRBD1 aligns across 10 bases. The CDR3 has 15 amino acids. Germline V gene data show CDR1 as SGHTA and CDR2 as FQGTGA. The V gene end was trimmed by 6 bases and the J gene end by 3 bases; junction bases not matched to a gene: 8.

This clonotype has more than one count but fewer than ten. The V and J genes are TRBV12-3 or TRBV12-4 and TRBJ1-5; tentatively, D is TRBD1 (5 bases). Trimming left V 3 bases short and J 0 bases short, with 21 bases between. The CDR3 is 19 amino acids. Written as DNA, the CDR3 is TGTGCCAGCAGTTTCCGCCGATCAGAAACAGGAAATAGCAATCAGCCCCAGCATTTT. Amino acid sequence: CASSFRRSETGNSNQPQHF.

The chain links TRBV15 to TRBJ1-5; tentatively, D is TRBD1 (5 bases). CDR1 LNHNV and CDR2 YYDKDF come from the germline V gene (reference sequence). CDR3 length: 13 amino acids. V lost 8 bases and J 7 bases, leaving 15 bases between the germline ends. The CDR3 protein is CATDGAGWQPQHF. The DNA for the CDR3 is TGTGCCACCGACGGAGCAGGGTGGCAGCCCCAGCATTTT.

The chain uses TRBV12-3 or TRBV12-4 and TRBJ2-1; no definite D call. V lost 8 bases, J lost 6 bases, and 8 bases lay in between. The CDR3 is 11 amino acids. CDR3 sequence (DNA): TGTGCCAGCTCGTGGGGCAATGAGCAGTTCTTC. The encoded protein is CASSWGNEQFF.

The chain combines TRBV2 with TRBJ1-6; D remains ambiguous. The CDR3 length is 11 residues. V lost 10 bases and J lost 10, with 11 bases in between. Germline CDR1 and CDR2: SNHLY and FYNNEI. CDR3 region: CATSGESPLHF. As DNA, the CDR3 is TGTGCCACAAGCGGGGAATCACCCCTCCACTTT.

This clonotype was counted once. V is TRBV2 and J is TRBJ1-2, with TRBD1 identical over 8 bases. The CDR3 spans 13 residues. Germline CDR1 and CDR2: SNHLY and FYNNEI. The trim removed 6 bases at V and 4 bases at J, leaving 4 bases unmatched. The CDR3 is CASRGQATYGYTF. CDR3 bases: TGTGCCAGCAGGGGACAGGCGACCTATGGCTACACCTTC.

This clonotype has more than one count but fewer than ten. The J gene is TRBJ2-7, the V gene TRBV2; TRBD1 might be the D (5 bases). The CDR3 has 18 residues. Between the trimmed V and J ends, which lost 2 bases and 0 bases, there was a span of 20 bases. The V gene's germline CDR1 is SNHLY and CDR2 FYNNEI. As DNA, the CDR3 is TGTGCCAGCAGTGAACCCCAGGTCAGGGTTGCTGGCTCCTACGAGCAGTACTTC. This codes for CASSEPQVRVAGSYEQYF.

The CDR3 sequence is CASSLTATNQPQHF. CDR3 bases: TGTGCCAGCAGTCTCACAGCGACCAATCAGCCCCAGCATTTT. The V gene is TRBV12-5, the J gene TRBJ1-5; D unresolved. Germline V gives CDR1 LGHNT, CDR2 FRNRAP. CDR3 length equals 14 residues.

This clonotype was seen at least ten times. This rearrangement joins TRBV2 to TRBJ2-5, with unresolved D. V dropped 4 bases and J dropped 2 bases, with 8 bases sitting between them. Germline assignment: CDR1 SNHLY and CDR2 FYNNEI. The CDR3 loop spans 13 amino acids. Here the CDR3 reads CASSATVQETQYF. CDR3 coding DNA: TGTGCCAGCAGTGCGACGGTGCAAGAGACCCAGTACTTC.

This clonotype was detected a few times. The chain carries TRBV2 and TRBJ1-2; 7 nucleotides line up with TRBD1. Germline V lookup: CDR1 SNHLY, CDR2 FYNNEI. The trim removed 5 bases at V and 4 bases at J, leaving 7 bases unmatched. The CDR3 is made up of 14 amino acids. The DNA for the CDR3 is TGTGCCAGCAGTACATCCGGGACAGCCTATGGCTACACCTTC. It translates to CASSTSGTAYGYTF.

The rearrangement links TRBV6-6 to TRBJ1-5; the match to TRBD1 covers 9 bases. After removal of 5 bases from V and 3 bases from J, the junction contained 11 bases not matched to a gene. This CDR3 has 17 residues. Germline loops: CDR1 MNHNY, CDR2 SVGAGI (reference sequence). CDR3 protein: CASSTGTGLMINQPQHF. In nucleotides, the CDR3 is TGTGCCAGCAGTACCGGGACAGGGCTCATGATCAATCAGCCCCAGCATTTT.

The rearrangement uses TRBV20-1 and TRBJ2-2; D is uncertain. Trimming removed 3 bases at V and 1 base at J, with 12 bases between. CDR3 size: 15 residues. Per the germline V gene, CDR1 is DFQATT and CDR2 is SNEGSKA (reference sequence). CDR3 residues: CSASAVGLNTGELFF. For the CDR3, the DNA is TGCAGTGCTAGTGCGGTAGGGCTGAACACCGGGGAGCTGTTTTTT.

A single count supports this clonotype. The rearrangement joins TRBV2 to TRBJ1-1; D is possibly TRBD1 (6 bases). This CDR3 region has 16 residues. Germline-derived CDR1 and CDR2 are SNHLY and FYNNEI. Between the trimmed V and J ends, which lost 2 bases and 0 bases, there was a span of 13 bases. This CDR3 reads CASSEWTRGMNTEAFF. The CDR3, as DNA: TGTGCCAGCAGTGAATGGACCAGGGGCATGAACACTGAAGCTTTCTTT. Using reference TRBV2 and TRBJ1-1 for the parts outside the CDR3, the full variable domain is EPEVTQTPSHQVTQMGQEVILRCVPISNHLYFYWYRQILGQKVEFLVSFYNNEISEKSEIFDDQFSVERPDGSNFTLKIRSTKLEDSAMYFCASSEWTRGMNTEAFFGQGTRLTVV.

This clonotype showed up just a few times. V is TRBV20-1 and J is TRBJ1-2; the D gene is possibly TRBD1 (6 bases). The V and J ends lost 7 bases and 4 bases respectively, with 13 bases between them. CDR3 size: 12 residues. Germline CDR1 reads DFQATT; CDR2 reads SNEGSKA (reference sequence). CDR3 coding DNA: TGCAGTGGCGGAGGGGGGGGCTATGGCTACACCTTC. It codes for CSGGGGGYGYTF.

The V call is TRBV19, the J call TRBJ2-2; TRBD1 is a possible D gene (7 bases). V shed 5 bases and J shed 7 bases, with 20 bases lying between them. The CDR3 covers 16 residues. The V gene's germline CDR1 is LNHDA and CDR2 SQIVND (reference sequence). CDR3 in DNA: TGTGCCAGTAGTCCCGGGAGACAGGGCCTGAGCGGGGAGCTGTTTTTT. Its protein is CASSPGRQGLSGELFF.

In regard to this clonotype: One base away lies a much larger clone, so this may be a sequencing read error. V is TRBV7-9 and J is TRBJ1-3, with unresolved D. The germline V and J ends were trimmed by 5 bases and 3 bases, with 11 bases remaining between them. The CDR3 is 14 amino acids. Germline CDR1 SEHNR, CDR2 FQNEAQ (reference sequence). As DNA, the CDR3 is TGTGCCAGCAGCCCGCCAGTGCTTGGAAACACCATATATTTT. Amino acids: CASSPPVLGNTIYF. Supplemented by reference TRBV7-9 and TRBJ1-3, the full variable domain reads DTGVSQNPRHKITKRGQNVTFRCDPISEHNRLYWYRQTLGQGPEFLTYFQNEAQLEKSRLLSDRFSAERPKGSFSTLEIQRTEQGDSAMYLCASSPPVLGNTIYFGEGSWLTVV.

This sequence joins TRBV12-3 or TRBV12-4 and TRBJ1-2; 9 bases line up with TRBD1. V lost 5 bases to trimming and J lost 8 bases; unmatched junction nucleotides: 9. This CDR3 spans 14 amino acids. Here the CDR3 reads CASSEAGQGRGYTF. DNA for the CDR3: TGTGCCAGCAGTGAAGCGGGACAGGGAAGAGGCTACACCTTC.

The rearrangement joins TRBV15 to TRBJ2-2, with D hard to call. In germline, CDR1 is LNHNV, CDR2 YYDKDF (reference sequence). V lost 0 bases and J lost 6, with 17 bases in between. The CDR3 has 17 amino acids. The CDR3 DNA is TGTGCCACCAGCAGAGATCCGGCAAGGGTGGGCGCCGGGGAGCTGTTTTTT. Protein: CATSRDPARVGAGELFF.

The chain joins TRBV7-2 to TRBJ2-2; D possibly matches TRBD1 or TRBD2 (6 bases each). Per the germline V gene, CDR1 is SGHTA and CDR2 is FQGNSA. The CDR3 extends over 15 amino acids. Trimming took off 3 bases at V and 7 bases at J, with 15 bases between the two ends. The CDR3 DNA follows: TGTGCCAGCAGCTTCTATACGGGGGCAGGCGGGGAGCTGTTTTTT. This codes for CASSFYTGAGGELFF.

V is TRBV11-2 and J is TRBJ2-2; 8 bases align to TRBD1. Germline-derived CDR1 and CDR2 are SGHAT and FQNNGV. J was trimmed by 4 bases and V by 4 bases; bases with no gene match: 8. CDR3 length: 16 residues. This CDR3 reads CASSSRQGSSTGELFF. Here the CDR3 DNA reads TGTGCCAGCAGCTCAAGACAGGGGAGTTCCACCGGGGAGCTGTTTTTT.